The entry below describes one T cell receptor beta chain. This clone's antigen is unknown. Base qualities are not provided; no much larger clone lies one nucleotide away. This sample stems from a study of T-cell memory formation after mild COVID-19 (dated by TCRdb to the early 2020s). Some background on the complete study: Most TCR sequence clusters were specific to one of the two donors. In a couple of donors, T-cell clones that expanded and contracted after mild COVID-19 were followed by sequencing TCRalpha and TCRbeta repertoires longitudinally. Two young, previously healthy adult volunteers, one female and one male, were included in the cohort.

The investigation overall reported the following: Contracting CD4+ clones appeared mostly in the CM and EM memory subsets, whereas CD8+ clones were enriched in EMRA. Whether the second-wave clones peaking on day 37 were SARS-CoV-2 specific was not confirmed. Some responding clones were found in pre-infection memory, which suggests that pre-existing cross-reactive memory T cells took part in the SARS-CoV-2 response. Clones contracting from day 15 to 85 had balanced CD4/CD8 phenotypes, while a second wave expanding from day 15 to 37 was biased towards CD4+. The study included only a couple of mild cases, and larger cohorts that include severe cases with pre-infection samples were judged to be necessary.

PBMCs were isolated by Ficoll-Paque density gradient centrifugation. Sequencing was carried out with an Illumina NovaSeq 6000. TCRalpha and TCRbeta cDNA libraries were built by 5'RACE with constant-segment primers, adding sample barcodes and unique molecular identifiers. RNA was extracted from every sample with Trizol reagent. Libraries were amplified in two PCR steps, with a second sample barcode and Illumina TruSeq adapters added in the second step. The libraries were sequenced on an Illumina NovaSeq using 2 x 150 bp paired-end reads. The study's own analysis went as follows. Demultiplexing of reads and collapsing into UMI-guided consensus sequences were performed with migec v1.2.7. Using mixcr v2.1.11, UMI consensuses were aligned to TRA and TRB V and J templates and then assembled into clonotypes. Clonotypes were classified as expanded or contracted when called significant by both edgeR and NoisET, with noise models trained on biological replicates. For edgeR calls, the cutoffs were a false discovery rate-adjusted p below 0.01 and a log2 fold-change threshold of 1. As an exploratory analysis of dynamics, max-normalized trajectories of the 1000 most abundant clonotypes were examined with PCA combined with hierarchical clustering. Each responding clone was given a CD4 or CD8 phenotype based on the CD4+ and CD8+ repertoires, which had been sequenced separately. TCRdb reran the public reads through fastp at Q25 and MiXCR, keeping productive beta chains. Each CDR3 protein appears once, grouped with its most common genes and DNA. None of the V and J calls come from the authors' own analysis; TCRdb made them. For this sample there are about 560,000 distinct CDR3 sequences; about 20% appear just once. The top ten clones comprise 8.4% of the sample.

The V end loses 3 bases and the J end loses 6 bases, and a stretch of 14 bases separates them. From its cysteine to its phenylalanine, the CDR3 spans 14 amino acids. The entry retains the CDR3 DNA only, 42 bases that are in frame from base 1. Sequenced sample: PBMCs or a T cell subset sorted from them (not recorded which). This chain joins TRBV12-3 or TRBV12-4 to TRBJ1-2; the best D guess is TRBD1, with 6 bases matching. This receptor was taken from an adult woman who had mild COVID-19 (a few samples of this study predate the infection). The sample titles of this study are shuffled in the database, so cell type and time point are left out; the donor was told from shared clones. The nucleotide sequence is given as TGTGCCAGCAGTTTCTTGGGGGCGAGGGATGGCTACACCTTC. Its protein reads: CASSFLGARDGYTF.